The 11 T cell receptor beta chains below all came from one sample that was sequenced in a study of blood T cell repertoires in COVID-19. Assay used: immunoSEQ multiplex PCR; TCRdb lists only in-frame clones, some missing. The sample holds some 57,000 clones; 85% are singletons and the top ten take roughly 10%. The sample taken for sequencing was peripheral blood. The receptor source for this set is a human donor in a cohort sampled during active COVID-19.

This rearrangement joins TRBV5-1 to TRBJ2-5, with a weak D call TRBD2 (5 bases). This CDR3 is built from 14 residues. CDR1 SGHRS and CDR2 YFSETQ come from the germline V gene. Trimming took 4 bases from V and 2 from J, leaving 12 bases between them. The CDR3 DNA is TGCGCCAGCAGCCCGCAGCGGAATCAAGAGACCCAGTACTTC. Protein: CASSPQRNQETQYF.

The CDR3 is CAWSLDPYEQFF. In DNA, the CDR3 is TGTGCCTGGAGTTTAGATCCGTATGAGCAGTTCTTC. V gene TRBV30 combines with J gene TRBJ2-1; D unclear. This CDR3 is built from 12 residues. Germline assignment: CDR1 GTSNPN and CDR2 SVGIG (reference sequence). Between the trimmed V and J ends, which lost 2 bases and 8 bases, there was a span of 10 bases.

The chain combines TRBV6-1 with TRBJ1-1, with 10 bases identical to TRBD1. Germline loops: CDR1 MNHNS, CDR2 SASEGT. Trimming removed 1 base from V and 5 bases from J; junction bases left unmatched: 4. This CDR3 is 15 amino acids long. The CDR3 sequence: CASSEGGTGVTEAFF. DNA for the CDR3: TGTGCCAGCAGTGAAGGGGGGACAGGGGTAACTGAAGCTTTCTTT.

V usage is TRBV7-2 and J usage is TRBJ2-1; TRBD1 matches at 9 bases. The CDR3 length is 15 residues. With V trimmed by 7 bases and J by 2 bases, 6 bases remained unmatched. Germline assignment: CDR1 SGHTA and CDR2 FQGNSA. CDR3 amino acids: CASTRGQGTYNEQFF. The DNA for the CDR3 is TGTGCCAGCACCCGGGGACAGGGCACCTACAATGAGCAGTTCTTC.

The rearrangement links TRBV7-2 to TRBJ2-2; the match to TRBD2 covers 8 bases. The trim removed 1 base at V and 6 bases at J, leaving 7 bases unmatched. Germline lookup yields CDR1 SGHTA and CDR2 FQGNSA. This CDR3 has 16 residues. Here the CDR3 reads CASSLGVAGLAGELFF. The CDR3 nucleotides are TGTGCCAGCAGCTTAGGGGTAGCGGGATTGGCCGGGGAGCTGTTTTTT.

The CDR3: CASTSFGTGNSPLHF. CDR3 nucleotides: TGTGCCAGCACCTCCTTTGGGACAGGGAATTCACCCCTCCACTTT. V and J are TRBV6-5 and TRBJ1-6; 9 nucleotides line up with TRBD1. The germline CDR1 and CDR2 sequences are MNHEY and SVGAGI. V dropped 7 bases and J dropped 7; count of bases not matched to a gene: 8. There are 15 residues in the CDR3.

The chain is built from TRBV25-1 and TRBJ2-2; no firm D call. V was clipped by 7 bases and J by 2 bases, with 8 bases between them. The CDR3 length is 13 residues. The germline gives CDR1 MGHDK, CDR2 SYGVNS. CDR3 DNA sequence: TGTGCCAGCACCCCTTTTAACACCGGGGAGCTGTTTTTT. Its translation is CASTPFNTGELFF.

The CDR3 region is CASSQRTGNEQFF. The DNA of the CDR3 is TGCGCCAGCAGCCAACGGACAGGGAATGAGCAGTTCTTC. The chain recombines TRBV4-3 with TRBJ2-1; TRBD1 matches 8 bases. CDR3 length equals 13 residues. The germline CDR1 and CDR2 sequences are LGHNA and YSLEER. The ends lost 2 bases at V and 7 bases at J; junction bases unmatched: 1.

DNA for the CDR3: TGTGCCAGCAGCCCCCCAGCGGGAGGGATCAGTGAGCAGTTCTTC. Translating it yields CASSPPAGGISEQFF. The chain joins TRBV7-9 to TRBJ2-1; 10 bases match TRBD2. Germline V gene sequence: CDR1 SEHNR, CDR2 FQNEAQ (reference sequence). J was trimmed by 9 bases and V by 5 bases; bases with no gene match: 10. This CDR3 comprises 15 residues.

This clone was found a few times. CDR3 sequence reads: CASSFRTGLTRREQFF. CDR3 nucleotides: TGTGCCAGCAGTTTTCGAACGGGACTGACGAGAAGGGAGCAGTTCTTC. This chain links TRBV6-5 with TRBJ2-1, with D possibly TRBD2 on 6 matching bases. This CDR3 comprises 16 residues. CDR1 and CDR2 from the germline V gene are MNHEY and SVGAGI. The V gene lost 4 bases and the J gene lost 10 bases, with 23 bases spanning the gap.

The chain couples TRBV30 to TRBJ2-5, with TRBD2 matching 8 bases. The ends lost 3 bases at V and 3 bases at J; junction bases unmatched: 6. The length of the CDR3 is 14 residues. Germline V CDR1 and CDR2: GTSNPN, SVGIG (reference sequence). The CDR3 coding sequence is TGTGCCTGGAGGGGGTTAGCGGGGAAAGAGACCCAGTACTTC. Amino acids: CAWRGLAGKETQYF.